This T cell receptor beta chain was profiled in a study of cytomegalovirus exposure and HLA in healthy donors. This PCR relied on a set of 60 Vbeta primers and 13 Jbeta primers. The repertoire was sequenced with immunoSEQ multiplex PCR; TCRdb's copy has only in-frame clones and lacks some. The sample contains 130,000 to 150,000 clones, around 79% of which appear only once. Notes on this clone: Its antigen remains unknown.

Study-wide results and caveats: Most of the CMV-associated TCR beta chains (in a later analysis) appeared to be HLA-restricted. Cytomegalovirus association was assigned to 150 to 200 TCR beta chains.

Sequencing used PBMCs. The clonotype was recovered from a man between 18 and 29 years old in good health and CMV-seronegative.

The CDR3 DNA follows: TGTGCCAGTAGTATAGCGGCAGGGGGCTTCATCGAGCAGTACTTC. Amino acids: CASSIAAGGFIEQYF. The chain joins TRBV19 to TRBJ2-7, with 8 bases aligning to TRBD1. Germline values: CDR1 LNHDA, CDR2 SQIVND (reference sequence). V gave up 1 base and J gave up 6 bases; unmatched junction bases: 8. The length of the CDR3 is 15 residues.